The subject of this entry is one T cell receptor (beta chain). The source of the sample is a study of blood T cell repertoires in COVID-19. On the study more broadly: Donors in the United States, Italy and Spain gave samples during acute or convalescent COVID-19. PBMCs, B-cell-depleted T cells, or T cells provided the cDNA or gDNA that made up the material.

J was trimmed by 8 bases and V by 4 bases; bases with no gene match: 7. This CDR3 comprises 15 residues. Germline V gene lookup returns CDR1 SGDLS and CDR2 YYNGEE. Authors' data handling: Researchers report that nucleated cell counts were estimated from reference gene primer amplification. Libraries were prepared by immunoSEQ multiplex PCR; TCRdb keeps only in-frame clonotypes and omits some of them. V and J calls and clone size follow that table, whereas D and trimming were derived from the DNA. The sample lists about 260,000 clones; more than 75% were seen once. The TCR was taken from a woman between 40 and 50 years old who had recovered from COVID-19. Material: peripheral blood. The V call is TRBV9, the J call TRBJ1-6; 9 bases agree with TRBD1. The CDR3 sequence is CASSQEGQGYSPLHF. CDR3 coding DNA: TGTGCCAGCAGCCAAGAGGGACAGGGTTATTCACCCCTCCACTTT.